A selection of T cell receptor beta chains follows, all from one sample in a study of blood T cell repertoires in COVID-19. The table came from immunoSEQ multiplex PCR; TCRdb's copy has only in-frame clones and leaves some out. This sample yields roughly 41,000 clones, of which around 74% are seen a single time; roughly 10% belongs to the top ten. The sample comprised peripheral blood. The receptors here all came from a man in his 70s with COVID-19, enrolled during active disease. CDR3s include the opening cysteine and the closing phenylalanine or tryptophan. The D gene is left open where the match is weak. Clone size appears in some rows only: once, few, many, or a class for an expanded clone.

V: TRBV30
size: .
J: TRBJ1-4
D: .
CDR3: CAWSVRVQEKLFF
DNA: TGTGCCTGGAGTGTGAGGGTTCAAGAAAAACTGTTTTTT

V: TRBV2
size: .
J: TRBJ2-7
D: TRBD2
CDR3: CASLPSGSSYEQYF
DNA: TGTGCCAGCCTTCCTAGCGGTAGTTCCTACGAGCAGTACTTC

V: TRBV24-1
size: .
J: TRBJ1-1
D: .
CDR3: CATSDFGATEAFF
DNA: TGTGCCACCAGTGATTTTGGGGCCACTGAAGCTTTCTTT

V: TRBV7-9
size: .
J: TRBJ2-7
D: .
CDR3: CASSPSGLNEQYF
DNA: TGTGCCAGCAGCCCGTCCGGTTTGAACGAGCAGTACTTC

V: TRBV24-1
size: once
J: TRBJ1-4
D: TRBD1
CDR3: CATSDPGQGGEKLFF
DNA: TGTGCCACCAGTGATCCTGGACAGGGTGGTGAAAAACTGTTTTTT

V: TRBV5-5
size: .
J: TRBJ2-7
D: .
CDR3: CASSLASGQSYEQYF
DNA: TGTGCCAGCAGCTTGGCCTCAGGACAGTCCTACGAGCAGTACTTC

V: TRBV5-4
size: few
J: TRBJ2-2
D: TRBD1
CDR3: CASSSNRGRAGELFF
DNA: TGTGCCAGCAGCTCTAACAGGGGGCGCGCCGGGGAGCTGTTTTTT

V: TRBV12-3/TRBV12-4
size: .
J: TRBJ2-7
D: TRBD2
CDR3: CASSWGTIYEQYF
DNA: TGTGCCAGCAGTTGGGGGACTATCTACGAGCAGTACTTC

V: TRBV29-1
size: .
J: TRBJ1-1
D: .
CDR3: CSVEAPPGVNTEAFF
DNA: TGCAGCGTTGAAGCCCCCCCAGGTGTGAACACTGAAGCTTTCTTT

V: TRBV1
size: once
J: TRBJ1-5
D: .
CDR3: CTSSQRPGQGGNQPQHF
DNA: TGCACCAGCAGCCAACGTCCGGGACAGGGTGGAAATCAGCCCCAGCATTTT

V: TRBV4-3
size: .
J: TRBJ2-7
D: TRBD1
CDR3: CASSQAGTGFVYEQYF
DNA: TGCGCCAGCAGCCAAGCCGGGACAGGGTTTGTGTACGAGCAGTACTTC

V: TRBV5-1
size: .
J: TRBJ1-5
D: TRBD1
CDR3: CAITDREDNQPQHF
DNA: TGCGCCATTACGGACAGGGAAGACAATCAGCCCCAGCATTTT

V: TRBV9
size: .
J: TRBJ1-6
D: .
CDR3: CASSVGVGGNSPLHF
DNA: TGTGCCAGCAGCGTAGGGGTAGGGGGTAATTCACCCCTCCACTTT